These 17 T cell receptor beta chains were sequenced from one sample in a study of CXCR3-negative and CXCR3-positive naive CD8 T cells. Study results and limitations: Higher TRB CDR3 hydrophobicity marked CXCR3-positive naive cells relative to CXCR3-negative naive cells.

Their specific antigens are unknown. Carrying UMI labels, the TRB cDNA libraries were prepared through 5' RACE. TCRdb reanalyzed the 5' RACE reads and collapses them to one entry per CDR3 protein, without DNA. The listing records about 150,000 distinct CDR3 sequences. Specimen: naive CXCR3+ CD8+ T cells from blood. Subset defined: CD45RO-CCR7+CD27+CD95- naive CD8+ T cells expressing CXCR3 (TNR3+). The receptors originated from a human donor in good health. Some clones in this sample may be carry-over from other donors' samples.

The chain links TRBV12-3 or TRBV12-4 to TRBJ2-2; lacking DNA, the TRBD2 call made by TCRdb goes unchecked. The CDR3 runs to 19 residues. This CDR3 reads CASSLDSFRDYSHTGELFF.

This chain joins TRBV6-5 and TRBJ2-7; TCRdb outputs TRBD2, but without DNA this stays unchecked. Germline CDR1 reads MNHEY; CDR2 reads SVGAGI. The CDR3 runs to 14 residues. CDR3 sequence reads: CASSYGGLIYEQYF.

The chain has TRBV5-1 and TRBJ1-1; TCRdb's D gene call, TRBD1, goes unchecked for lack of DNA. CDR1 SGHRS and CDR2 YFSETQ come from the germline V gene. The CDR3 runs 16 residues. CDR3 protein: CASSLAGQVRDTEAFF.

The chain recombines TRBV18 with TRBJ1-1. This CDR3 has 15 residues. Germline V CDR1 and CDR2: KGHSH, LQKENI. This CDR3 is CASSLRDGPWTEAFF.

V gene TRBV4-3 combines with J gene TRBJ2-7; TCRdb proposes TRBD1, but this gene call is untestable without DNA. CDR1 LGHNA and CDR2 YSLEER come from the germline V gene. The CDR3 sequence is 16 residues long. The CDR3 loop reads CASSQDGDRGPYEQYF.

The J gene is TRBJ2-5, the V gene TRBV7-6; TCRdb's D call of TRBD2 is untestable without DNA. CDR1 and CDR2 (germline): SGHVS, FNYEAQ. The CDR3 sequence is 16 residues long. The CDR3 reads CASSLEASGNQETQYF.

The chain is built from TRBV29-1 and TRBJ2-5. The germline V gene has CDR1 SQVTM and CDR2 ANQGSEA. The CDR3 has 15 residues. This CDR3 is CSVWWSRTDQETQYF.

This chain uses TRBV5-1 with TRBJ2-7. The CDR3 is 13 amino acids. The germline CDR1 and CDR2 sequences are SGHRS and YFSETQ. CDR3 residues: CASSLVSSYEQYF.

The chain carries TRBV29-1 and TRBJ2-6. Germline V gives CDR1 SQVTM, CDR2 ANQGSEA. The CDR3 loop spans 18 amino acids. The CDR3 spells CSVALERRRSSGANVLTF.

This chain connects TRBV7-6 to TRBJ2-7; as DNA is missing, the TRBD1 call by TCRdb cannot be tested. The CDR3 sequence is 17 residues long. The germline V gene has CDR1 SGHVS and CDR2 FNYEAQ. This chain's CDR3 is CASSLGGGPGQPYEQYF.

The chain uses TRBV27 and TRBJ2-5; without DNA, the TCRdb call of TRBD1 cannot be checked. Germline CDR1 MNHEY, CDR2 SMNVEV (reference sequence). The CDR3 has 15 amino acids. CDR3 loop: CASSLSAPARGTQYF.

CDR3 region: CASSQGQGANYGYTF. This rearrangement joins TRBV14 to TRBJ1-2; with no DNA, the TCRdb D assignment of TRBD1 cannot be verified. The germline V gene has CDR1 SGHDN and CDR2 FVKESK. The CDR3 consists of 15 residues.

The chain couples TRBV3-1 to TRBJ1-1. The CDR3 spans 12 residues. CDR1 is LGHDT and CDR2 is YNNKEL in the germline V gene (reference sequence). Here the CDR3 reads CASSLSVTEAFF.

CDR3 residues: CASSSIRQSNQPQHF. The gene calls are TRBV5-6 and TRBJ1-5; without DNA, the TCRdb call of TRBD1 cannot be checked. Germline V lookup: CDR1 SGHDT, CDR2 YYEEEE. This CDR3 spans 15 amino acids.

The chain combines TRBV20-1 with TRBJ2-3; TCRdb's D gene call, TRBD1, goes unchecked for lack of DNA. The germline V gene has CDR1 DFQATT and CDR2 SNEGSKA (reference sequence). This CDR3 contains 15 residues. The CDR3 region is CSALLTGDNTDTQYF.

This CDR3 is CASSQAFPDLLDTEAFF. The V gene is TRBV4-3, the J gene TRBJ1-1. The CDR3 runs 17 residues. Germline V lookup: CDR1 LGHNA, CDR2 YSLEER.

The chain has TRBV5-1 and TRBJ1-6. The CDR3 sequence is 16 residues long. The germline CDR1 and CDR2 sequences are SGHRS and YFSETQ. CDR3 loop: CASSLSPPGGTGPLHF.